This T cell receptor beta chain comes out of a study of shared clonotypes between healthy human individuals. At the level of the study: CD4 naive cells filled three plates per donor, CD4 memory three, CD8 naive two and CD8 memory one. Study-level findings and limits: Rarefaction revealed incomplete sorted-subset sequencing despite large depth.

Measured with immunoSEQ multiplex PCR; TCRdb has only the in-frame clones, and not every one. The sample has fewer than 400,000 clones; less than 85% are singletons. Splitting the CD4+ cells yielded a CD45RA+ naive subset and a CD45RA-negative memory subset. In regard to this clone: Its specificity is not known.

This clonotype originated in a man aged 30-40 years in good health. Sequences were obtained from memory CD4+ T cells sorted from blood. Subset described: CD45RA-negative fraction.

DNA for the CDR3: TGCAGCGTCCTGGACATTGCCTACGAGCAGTACTTC. Translating it yields CSVLDIAYEQYF. The V gene is TRBV29-1, the J gene TRBJ2-7; D might be TRBD1 (5 bases). The germline V gene has CDR1 SQVTM and CDR2 ANQGSEA. The CDR3 is made up of 12 amino acids. Trimming took off 6 bases at V and 2 bases at J, with 11 bases between the two ends.